The T cell receptor (beta chain) described here comes from a study of T cell responses to AZD1222 COVID-19 vaccine (dated by TCRdb to the early 2020s). Background for the entire study: AZD1222 recipients whose second dose came at about 4 weeks and those whose second dose came at about 12 weeks were combined into one group, since spike-specific TCR depth and breadth did not differ between the two schedules. Trial participants were enrolled by age into subgroups of 18-55, 56-69 and 70-plus years, and around 150, 29 and 61 TCR-sequenced participants, respectively, were included in these subgroups. A total of 233 trial participants underwent TCR sequencing, of whom about 200 had received two doses of AZD1222 and 26 had received two doses of the MenACWY control vaccine. Points the paper makes about the study in general: The whole spike protein was spanned by vaccine-associated CD4 TCRs, and dominant responses were seen in regions 160-218 and 743-854. A significant rise in spike-specific TCR breadth and depth was observed after two AZD1222 doses relative to day 0 and relative to MenACWY recipients. Participants were mostly white British, with more females than males. The authors suggested clonal diversity may have been underestimated. In the small 56-69-year group, the increase in depth fell short of significance, most likely because of low power. Reportedly, almost half of the unique spike-specific TCRs recognized epitopes lying outside the regions that are mutated in the B.1.351 and B.1.1.7 variants. Only five to seven AZD1222 recipients were SARS-CoV-2 seropositive at baseline, limiting conclusions about previously exposed vaccinees. Because no samples from the day 14 peak response were available, repertoires could be characterized only after the peak T cell response.

This clone has more than one count but fewer than ten. No cognate antigen has been identified for it. The record has no base qualities; no much larger clone is one base away. The CDR3 regions of human TCRbeta chains were analyzed by immunosequencing. Turning to the authors' computational methods: TCRs in the repertoires were compared against a reference library of SARS-CoV-2-specific TCRs that had been generated with the MIRA antigen-specificity platform. Breadth meant the fraction of unique TCRs that were SARS-CoV-2-associated, whereas depth meant the fraction of total T cells that were SARS-CoV-2-associated. Using the MIRA data, each spike-specific TCR was assigned both to the spike region to which the TCR was reactive and to a CD4 or CD8 class. Log10-transformed breadth and depth values were compared by one-way ANOVA with Sidak's multiple comparisons tests. Sourced from immuneACCESS, this table was stored by TCRdb with only in-frame sequences that have V and J called. A share of the clones is absent; for the studies checked, an unresolved V gene accounts for under half, and the remainder has no known explanation. V and J calls and clone size follow that table, whereas D and trimming were derived from the DNA. Counted in this sample were tens of thousands of clones; approximately 80% of them appeared once. The ten largest clones add up to about 21% of the sample.

V is clipped by 7 bases and J by 4 bases, and the sequence between their germline boundaries is 11 bases long. The CDR3 contains 13 residues, cysteine and phenylalanine counted. Only the CDR3 DNA is retained, 39 bases long and in frame from the first base. According to the germline V gene, CDR1 reads MDHEN and CDR2 reads SYDVKM. According to the study, the label for this sample's time point signals: baseline before first vaccination. The vaccinee samples were drawn from two UK trials, COV001 and COV002, one of which was a single-blind randomized controlled phase 2/3 trial testing AZD1222 (ChAdOx1 nCoV-19) in healthy adults. For TCRbeta chain sequencing, PBMC samples were collected from trial participants at day 0 and at day 28 after the second dose.

This receptor was identified in an adult in good health. Recombination joined TRBV28 with TRBJ1-3, with no confidently assigned D gene. The sample here was peripheral blood, taken on day 0 of AZD1222 vaccination. The sequence in DNA is TGTGCCAGCACCCGAGGTGGAGGAAACACCATATATTTT. Its product reads: CASTRGGGNTIYF.